These 2 T cell receptor beta chains were sequenced from one sample in a study of blood T cell repertoires in COVID-19. Using immunoSEQ multiplex PCR, the repertoire was profiled, and TCRdb retains in-frame clones only, with some absent. The sample yields roughly 310,000 clones, 75% to 90% seen once. Material: PBMCs or T cells enriched from blood (not recorded which). The receptors were gathered from a woman in her thirties or forties who had recovered from COVID-19.

DNA for the CDR3: TGCGCCAGCAGCCAAGCCCAATTAGCGGGGGGCGTAACCTCTGGGGCCAACGTCCTGACTTTC. This codes for CASSQAQLAGGVTSGANVLTF. This chain uses TRBV4-1 with TRBJ2-6; 10 bases are a match to TRBD2. The CDR3 covers 21 residues. Germline CDR1 and CDR2: MGHRA and YSYEKL. With 1 base clipped from V and 0 bases from J, the junction kept 12 bases outside the gene matches.

In this sample, this clone turned up once. The CDR3 protein is CASSRSGAFDSPLHF. CDR3 bases: TGTGCCAGCAGCCGTAGCGGAGCCTTCGATTCACCCCTCCACTTT. This chain joins TRBV16 and TRBJ1-6; D is uncertain. This CDR3 contains 15 residues. Looked up from germline, CDR1 is KGHSY and CDR2 is FQNENV. V lost 4 bases, J lost 8 bases, and 15 bases lay in between.